Below, 4 T cell receptor beta chains from the same sample are listed, as sequenced in a study of neurological immune-mediated disorders (dated by TCRdb to the late 2010s). Library generation was performed with 5' RACE. The listed sequencing device is Illumina HiSeq 2500. The public reads were reanalyzed by TCRdb: fastp trimming at Q25, MiXCR alignment, in-frame beta chains only. Every entry covers one CDR3 protein and lists the most common genes and DNA from its rows. For this sample the table gives about 74,000 distinct CDR3 sequences, of which around 5.5% were detected only once. The ten biggest clones cover about 7.4% of the sample. Sequenced: PBMCs. The origin of the receptors is a man between 18 and 29 years old with multiple sclerosis.

This clonotype came up many times. This chain links TRBV10-3 with TRBJ2-5, with D perhaps TRBD1 (5 bases). Trimming took 0 bases from V and 2 from J, leaving 7 bases between them. Looked up from germline, CDR1 is ENHRY and CDR2 is SYGVKD. The CDR3 is 14 amino acids. The CDR3 DNA sequence: TGTGCCATCAGTGAGTCTCCAGGGCAAGAGACCCAGTACTTC. The encoded protein is CAISESPGQETQYF.

This clonotype was seen repeatedly, ten times or more. CDR3 sequence (DNA): TGCGCCAGCAGTGTACGGGTCGTTATGAACACTGAAGCTTTCTTT. It yields the protein CASSVRVVMNTEAFF. The genes are TRBV10-2 and TRBJ1-1, with no clear D. Germline V lookup: CDR1 WSHSY, CDR2 SAAADI. Trimming took 4 bases from V and 0 from J, leaving 12 bases between them. This CDR3 has 15 residues.

This clonotype was found many times. CDR3 nucleotides: TGTGCCAGCAGCGCGAAAACCAGGGGGTACTCCTACGAGCAGTACTTC. Its protein product is CASSAKTRGYSYEQYF. The chain recombines TRBV6-1 with TRBJ2-7, with 7 bases matching TRBD1. This CDR3 region has 16 residues. Germline CDR1 MNHNS, CDR2 SASEGT. J lost 0 bases, V lost 6 bases, and 11 bases had no gene match.

This clonotype was detected ten times or more. The chain carries TRBV12-3 or TRBV12-4 and TRBJ1-1; 8 nucleotides line up with TRBD1. V trimming: 5 bases; J trimming: 10 bases; junction bases outside the gene matches: 15. CDR3 length: 15 amino acids. Here the CDR3 reads CASSSLSTGGSVAFF. The CDR3 bases are TGTGCCAGCAGTAGCCTAAGTACAGGGGGTTCGGTAGCTTTCTTT.